Below are 6 T cell receptor beta chains sequenced from a single sample in a study of OX40 agonist ivuxolimab in advanced cancers. Assay used: immunoSEQ multiplex PCR; TCRdb lists only in-frame clones, some missing. The sample carries tens of thousands of clones, around 77% recorded once. The source was CD4+ or CD8+ T cells sorted from blood, collected in a trial of the OX40 agonist ivuxolimab. These receptors originate from an adult with an advanced solid tumor such as melanoma, head and neck, liver or kidney cancer.

The gene calls are TRBV7-9 and TRBJ2-3; 13 bases line up with TRBD2. CDR1 is SEHNR, CDR2 FQNEAQ, per germline (reference sequence). The trim removed 6 bases at V and 6 bases at J, leaving 9 bases unmatched. CDR3 size: 16 residues. CDR3 loop: CASSRTSGSSSDTQYF. The CDR3 nucleotides read TGTGCCAGCAGTCGGACTAGCGGGAGCTCCTCGGATACGCAGTATTTT. The full variable domain, in which reference TRBV7-9 and TRBJ2-3 provide the parts outside the CDR3, is DTGVSQNPRHKITKRGQNVTFRCDPISEHNRLYWYRQTLGQGPEFLTYFQNEAQLEKSRLLSDRFSAERPKGSFSTLEIQRTEQGDSAMYLCASSRTSGSSSDTQYFGPGTRLTVL.

In this sample, this clone turned up once. This sequence joins TRBV5-1 and TRBJ2-7; tentatively, D is TRBD1 (5 bases). CDR1 is SGHRS, CDR2 YFSETQ, per germline. Between the trimmed V and J ends, which lost 3 bases and 3 bases, there was a span of 13 bases. This CDR3 region has 14 residues. The CDR3 DNA follows: TGCGCCAGCAGCTCCCAATCACAGGACTACGAGCAGTACTTC. Protein sequence: CASSSQSQDYEQYF.

The chain links TRBV14 to TRBJ1-1; TRBD1 is a possible D gene (6 bases). Trimming shortened V by 1 base and J by 6 bases, and 12 bases separated the two germline ends. This CDR3 has 14 residues. Germline loops: CDR1 SGHDN, CDR2 FVKESK. CDR3 sequence (DNA): TGTGCCAGCAGCCAAGTCCAGGGGATCTCTGAAGCTTTCTTT. It encodes CASSQVQGISEAFF. The whole variable domain, remainder taken from reference TRBV14 and TRBJ1-1, is EAGVTQFPSHSVIEKGQTVTLRCDPISGHDNLYWYRRVMGKEIKFLLHFVKESKQDESGMPNNRFLAERTGGTYSTLKVQPAELEDSGVYFCASSQVQGISEAFFGQGTRLTVV.

The V and J genes are TRBV7-3 and TRBJ2-5; D unclear. Germline CDR1 is SGHTA and CDR2 is FQGTGA. The CDR3 loop spans 16 amino acids. The V end was cut by 2 bases, the J end by 2 bases, with 15 bases between. In nucleotides, the CDR3 is TGTGCCAGCAGCTTAGGGGAAGGCTTGAGACAAGAGACCCAGTACTTC. Amino acids: CASSLGEGLRQETQYF.

The chain couples TRBV7-3 to TRBJ2-1, with 7 bases identical to TRBD2. This CDR3 is 15 amino acids long. Germline CDR1 reads SGHTA; CDR2 reads FQGTGA. With V trimmed by 1 base and J by 6 bases, 6 bases remained unmatched. DNA for the CDR3: TGTGCCAGCAGCTTAAATTTCGCGGGAGTCAATGAGCAGTTCTTC. The encoded protein is CASSLNFAGVNEQFF.

The rearrangement joins TRBV11-2 to TRBJ2-3; 7 bases line up with TRBD1. This CDR3 spans 13 amino acids. The J segment lost 2 bases and the V segment lost 9 bases, leaving 5 bases of the junction unmatched. Per germline, CDR1 SGHAT and CDR2 FQNNGV. Here the CDR3 reads CASRQGNTDTQYF. CDR3 in DNA: TGTGCCAGTAGACAGGGTAACACAGATACGCAGTATTTT.